This T cell receptor beta chain was found in a study of T cells in Graves' hyperthyroidism and ophthalmopathy. Study-level findings and limits: The model made its ophthalmopathy prediction, and onset followed a median approximately 6.5 months later. Expanded thyroid clonotypes (above 0.001) were mostly also found in blood. Patients with ophthalmopathy were separated from those with stable hyperthyroidism by a 13 V-J model.

It was RNA transcripts that yielded the amplified TCR beta CDR3 regions. The study used the HTBI primer set for a first-round RT-PCR of the TCR CDR3. TCRdb reprocessed the multiplex PCR reads with MiXCR, giving one entry per CDR3 protein. Among roughly 570,000 distinct CDR3 sequences listed, 46% were seen once. Per germline, CDR1 SGDLS and CDR2 YYNGEE. V dropped 3 bases and J dropped 4; count of bases not matched to a gene: 8. There are 15 residues in the CDR3. As to this clonotype: Its target is not known.

Diagnosis relied on clinical symptoms, serum thyroxine and TRAb, thyroid ultrasound and orbital computed tomography. The clonotype comes from an adult woman with Graves' disease, either hyperthyroidism or ophthalmopathy (not recorded which). The rearrangement links TRBV9 to TRBJ2-5; TRBD1 agrees at 8 bases. The specimen sequenced was peripheral blood or thyroid tissue (not recorded which). CDR3 region: CASSAGGSIRETQYF. For the CDR3, the DNA is TGTGCCAGCAGCGCAGGGGGCTCTATTAGAGAGACCCAGTACTTC.